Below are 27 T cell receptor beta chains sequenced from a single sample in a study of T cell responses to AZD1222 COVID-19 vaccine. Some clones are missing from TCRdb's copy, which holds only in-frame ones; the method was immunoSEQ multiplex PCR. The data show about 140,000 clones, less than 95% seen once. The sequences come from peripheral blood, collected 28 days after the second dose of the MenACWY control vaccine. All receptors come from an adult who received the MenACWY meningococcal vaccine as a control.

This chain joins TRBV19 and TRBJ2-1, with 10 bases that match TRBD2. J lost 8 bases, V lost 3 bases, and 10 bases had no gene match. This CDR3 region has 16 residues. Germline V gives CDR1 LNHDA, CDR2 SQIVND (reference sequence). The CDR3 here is CASSMGLATNGDEQFF. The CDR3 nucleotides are TGTGCCAGTAGTATGGGACTAGCGACAAACGGCGATGAGCAGTTCTTC.

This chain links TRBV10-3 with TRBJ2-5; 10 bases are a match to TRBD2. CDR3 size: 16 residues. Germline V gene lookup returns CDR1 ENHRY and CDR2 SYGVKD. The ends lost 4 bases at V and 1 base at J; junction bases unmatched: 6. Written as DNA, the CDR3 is TGTGCCATCAGTGCTCTGGCTAGCGGGGGCCAAGAGACCCAGTACTTC. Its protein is CAISALASGGQETQYF.

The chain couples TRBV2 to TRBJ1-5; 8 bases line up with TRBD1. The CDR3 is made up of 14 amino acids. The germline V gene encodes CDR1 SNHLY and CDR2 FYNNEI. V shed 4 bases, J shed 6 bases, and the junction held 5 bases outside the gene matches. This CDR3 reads CASSGAGGFQPQHF. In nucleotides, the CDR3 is TGTGCCAGCAGTGGGGCAGGGGGCTTTCAGCCCCAGCATTTT.

The CDR3 sequence is CASSGTPFEAFF. DNA of the CDR3: TGTGCCAGCAGCGGGACGCCGTTTGAAGCTTTCTTT. The V and J genes are TRBV7-2 and TRBJ1-1; D possibly corresponds to TRBD1 (5 bases). V dropped 5 bases and J dropped 7 bases, with 11 bases sitting between them. This CDR3 contains 12 residues. In germline, CDR1 is SGHTA, CDR2 FQGNSA.

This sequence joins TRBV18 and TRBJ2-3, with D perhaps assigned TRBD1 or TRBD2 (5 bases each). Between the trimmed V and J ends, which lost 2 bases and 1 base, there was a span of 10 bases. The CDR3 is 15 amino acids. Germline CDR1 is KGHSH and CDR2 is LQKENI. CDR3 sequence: CASSPVQGGTDTQYF. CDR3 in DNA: TGTGCCAGCTCACCAGTGCAGGGAGGCACAGATACGCAGTATTTT.

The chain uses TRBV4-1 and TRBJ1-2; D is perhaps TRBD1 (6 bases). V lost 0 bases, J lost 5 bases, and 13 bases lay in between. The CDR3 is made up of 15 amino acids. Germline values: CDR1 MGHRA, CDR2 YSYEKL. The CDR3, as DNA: TGCGCCAGCAGCCAAGAGCCAGGGGTTGGGTATGGCTACACCTTC. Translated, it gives CASSQEPGVGYGYTF.

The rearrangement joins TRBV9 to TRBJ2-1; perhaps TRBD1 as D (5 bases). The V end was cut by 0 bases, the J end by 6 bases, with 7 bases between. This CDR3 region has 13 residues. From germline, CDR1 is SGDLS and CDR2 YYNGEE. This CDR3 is CASSVAQVNEQFF. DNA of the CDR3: TGTGCCAGCAGCGTAGCACAGGTCAATGAGCAGTTCTTC.

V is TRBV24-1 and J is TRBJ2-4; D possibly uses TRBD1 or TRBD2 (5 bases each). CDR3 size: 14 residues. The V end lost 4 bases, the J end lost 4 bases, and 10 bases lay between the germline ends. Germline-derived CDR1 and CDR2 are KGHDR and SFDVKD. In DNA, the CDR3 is TGTGCCACCAGTGACGGGACGTCTAAAAACATTCAGTACTTC. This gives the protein CATSDGTSKNIQYF.

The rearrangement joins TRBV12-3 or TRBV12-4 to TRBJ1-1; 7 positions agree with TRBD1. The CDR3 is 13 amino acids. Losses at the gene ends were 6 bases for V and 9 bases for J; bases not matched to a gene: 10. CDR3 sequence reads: CASSRQGSRKAFF. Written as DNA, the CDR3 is TGTGCCAGCAGCCGACAGGGCTCGCGGAAAGCTTTCTTT.

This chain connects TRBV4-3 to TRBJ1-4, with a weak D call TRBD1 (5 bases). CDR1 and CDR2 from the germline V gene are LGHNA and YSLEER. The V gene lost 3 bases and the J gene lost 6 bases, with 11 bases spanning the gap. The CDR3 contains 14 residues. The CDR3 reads CASSHRAGYEKLFF. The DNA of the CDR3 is TGCGCCAGCAGCCACAGGGCGGGTTATGAAAAACTGTTTTTT.

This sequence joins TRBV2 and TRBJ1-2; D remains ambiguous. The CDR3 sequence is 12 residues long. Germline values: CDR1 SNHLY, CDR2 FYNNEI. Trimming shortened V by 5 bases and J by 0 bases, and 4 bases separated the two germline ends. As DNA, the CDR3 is TGTGCCAGCAGTCCGTCTAACTATGGCTACACCTTC. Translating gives CASSPSNYGYTF.

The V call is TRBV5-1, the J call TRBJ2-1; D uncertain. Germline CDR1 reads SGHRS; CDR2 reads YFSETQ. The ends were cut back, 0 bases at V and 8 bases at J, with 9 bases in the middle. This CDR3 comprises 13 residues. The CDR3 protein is CASSLAPSYEQFF. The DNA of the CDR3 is TGCGCCAGCAGCTTGGCTCCCTCCTATGAGCAGTTCTTC.

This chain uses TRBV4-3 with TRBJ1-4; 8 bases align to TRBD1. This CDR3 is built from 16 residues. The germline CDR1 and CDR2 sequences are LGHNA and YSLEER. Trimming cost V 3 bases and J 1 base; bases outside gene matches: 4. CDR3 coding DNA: TGCGCCAGCAGCCAGGGCGGACAGGGAACTAATGAAAAACTGTTTTTT. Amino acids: CASSQGGQGTNEKLFF.

In DNA form, the CDR3 reads TGTGCCAGCAGTTCAACCCGGCACAGGGGGTCGAAGAATTCACCCCTCCACTTT. Its translation is CASSSTRHRGSKNSPLHF. V usage is TRBV28 and J usage is TRBJ1-6; 8 bases align to TRBD1. The ends lost 4 bases at V and 7 bases at J; junction bases unmatched: 15. CDR3 size: 18 residues. Looked up from germline, CDR1 is MDHEN and CDR2 is SYDVKM.

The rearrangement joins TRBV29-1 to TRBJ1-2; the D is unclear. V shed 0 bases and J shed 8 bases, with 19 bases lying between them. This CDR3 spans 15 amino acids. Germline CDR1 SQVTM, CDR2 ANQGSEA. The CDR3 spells CSVEDRRHKYSGYTF. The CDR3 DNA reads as TGCAGCGTTGAAGATCGGAGACACAAGTATTCGGGCTACACCTTC.

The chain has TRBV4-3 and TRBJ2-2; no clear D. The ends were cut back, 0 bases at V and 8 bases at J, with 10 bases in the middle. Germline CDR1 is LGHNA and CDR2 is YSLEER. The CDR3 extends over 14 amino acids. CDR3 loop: CASSQDRTSGELFF. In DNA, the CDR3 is TGCGCCAGCAGCCAAGATAGGACGTCGGGGGAGCTGTTTTTT.

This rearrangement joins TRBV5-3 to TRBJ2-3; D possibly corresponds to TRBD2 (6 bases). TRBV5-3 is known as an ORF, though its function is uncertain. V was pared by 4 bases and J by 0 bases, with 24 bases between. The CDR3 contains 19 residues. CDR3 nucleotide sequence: TGTGCCAGAAGCCTGGAGGGGTTAAGGGTACCCTCTAGCACAGATACGCAGTATTTT. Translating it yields CARSLEGLRVPSSTDTQYF.

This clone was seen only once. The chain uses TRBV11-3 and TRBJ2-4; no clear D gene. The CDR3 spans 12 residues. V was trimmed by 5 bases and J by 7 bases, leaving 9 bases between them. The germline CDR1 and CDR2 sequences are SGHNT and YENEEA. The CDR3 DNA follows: TGTGCCAGCAGCCGTAGAGAGAACATTCAGTACTTC. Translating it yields CASSRRENIQYF.

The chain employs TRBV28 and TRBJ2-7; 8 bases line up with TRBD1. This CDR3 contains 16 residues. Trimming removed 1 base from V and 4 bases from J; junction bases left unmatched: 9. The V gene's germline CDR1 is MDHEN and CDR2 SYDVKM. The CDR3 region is CASSLYPGRGLYEQYF. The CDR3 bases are TGTGCCAGCAGTTTATACCCAGGCAGGGGGCTATACGAGCAGTACTTC.

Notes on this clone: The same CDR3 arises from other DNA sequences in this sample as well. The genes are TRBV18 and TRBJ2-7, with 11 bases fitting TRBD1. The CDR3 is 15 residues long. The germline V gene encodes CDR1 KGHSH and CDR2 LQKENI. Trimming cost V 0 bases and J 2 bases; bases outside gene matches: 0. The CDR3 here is CASSPPGQGAYEQYF. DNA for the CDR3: TGTGCCAGCTCACCACCGGGACAGGGGGCCTACGAGCAGTACTTC. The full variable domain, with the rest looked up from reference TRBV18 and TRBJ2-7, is NAGVMQNPRHLVRRRGQEARLRCSPMKGHSHVYWYRQLPEEGLKFMVYLQKENIIDESGMPKERFSAEFPKEGPSILRIQQVVRGDSAAYFCASSPPGQGAYEQYFGPGTRLTVT.

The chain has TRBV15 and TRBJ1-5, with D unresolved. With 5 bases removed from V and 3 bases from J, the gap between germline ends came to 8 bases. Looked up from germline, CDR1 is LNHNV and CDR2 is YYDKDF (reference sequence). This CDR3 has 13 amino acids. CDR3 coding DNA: TGTGCCACCAGCTCCCGCCTCAATCAGCCCCAGCATTTT. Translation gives CATSSRLNQPQHF.

In DNA form, the CDR3 reads TGCGCCAGCAGCTGGGGACCGTCGGCGACTGAAGCTTTCTTT. It codes for CASSWGPSATEAFF. V and J are TRBV5-1 and TRBJ1-1; D perhaps matches TRBD1 (5 bases). Germline lookup yields CDR1 SGHRS and CDR2 YFSETQ. The CDR3 sequence is 14 residues long. Trimming cost V 3 bases and J 5 bases, with 14 bases left between them.

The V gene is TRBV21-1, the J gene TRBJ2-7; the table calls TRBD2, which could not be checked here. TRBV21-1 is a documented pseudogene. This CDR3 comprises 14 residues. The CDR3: CASRWAGVFYEQYF. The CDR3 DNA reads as TGTGCCAGCAGATGGGCGGGGGTTTTTTACGAGCAGTACTTC.

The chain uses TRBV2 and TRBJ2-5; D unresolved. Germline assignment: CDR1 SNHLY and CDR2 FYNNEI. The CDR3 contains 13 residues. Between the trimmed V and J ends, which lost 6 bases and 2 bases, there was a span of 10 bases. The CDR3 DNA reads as TGTGCCAGCAGGCGCGAGATACAAGAGACCCAGTACTTC. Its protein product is CASRREIQETQYF.

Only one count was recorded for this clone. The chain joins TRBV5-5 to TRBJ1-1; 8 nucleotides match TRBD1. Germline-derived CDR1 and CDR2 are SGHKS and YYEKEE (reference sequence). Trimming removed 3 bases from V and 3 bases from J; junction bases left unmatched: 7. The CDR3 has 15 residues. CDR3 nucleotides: TGTGCCAGCAGCTCAGCGACAGGGGATTACACTGAAGCTTTCTTT. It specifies CASSSATGDYTEAFF.

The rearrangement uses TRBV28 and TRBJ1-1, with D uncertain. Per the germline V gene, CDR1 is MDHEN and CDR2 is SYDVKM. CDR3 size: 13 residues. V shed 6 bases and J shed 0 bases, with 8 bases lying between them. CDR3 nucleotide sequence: TGTGCCAGCAGAAGGGTCCTGAACACTGAAGCTTTCTTT. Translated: CASRRVLNTEAFF.

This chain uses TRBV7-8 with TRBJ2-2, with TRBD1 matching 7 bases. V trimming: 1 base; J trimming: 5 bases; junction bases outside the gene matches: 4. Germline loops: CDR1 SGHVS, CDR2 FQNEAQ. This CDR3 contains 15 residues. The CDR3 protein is CASSLGQGRTGELFF. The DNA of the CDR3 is TGTGCCAGCAGCTTAGGACAGGGAAGAACCGGGGAGCTGTTTTTT.